This T cell receptor (beta chain) was captured by sequencing in a study of response to subunit inactivated influenza vaccine. Notes on the study in general: The authors offered the suggestion that each seasonal influenza vaccination recruits few new T cells.

Only a few counts were recorded for this clonotype. Antigen specificity is unknown. TCRdb independently ran MiXCR on the RT-PCR reads; one entry per CDR3 protein. The sample records over 800,000 distinct CDR3 sequences, about 20% being singletons. The germline V gene encodes CDR1 SQVTM and CDR2 ANQGSEA. The germline V and J ends were trimmed by 7 bases and 5 bases, with 8 bases remaining between them. This CDR3 spans 11 amino acids. The sequences come from PBMCs from blood, collected roughly 5 days after vaccination. The clonotype comes from a man aged 45 to 65 who received an inactivated influenza vaccine. This chain links TRBV29-1 with TRBJ2-2; D gene ambiguous. CDR3 loop: CSGKETGELFF. The CDR3 DNA reads TGCAGCGGCAAGGAGACCGGGGAGCTGTTTTTT.